The clone carrying this T cell receptor (beta chain) appeared a few times. This record comes from a study of T-cell memory formation after mild COVID-19. Each CDR3 protein is one row after TCRdb ran MiXCR on the 5' RACE reads. This sample carries 120,000 or so distinct CDR3 sequences, more than 15% of them seen once, and the ten largest clones take more than 11%. The V gene lost 6 bases and the J gene lost 4 bases, with 21 bases spanning the gap. This CDR3 has 16 residues. CDR1 and CDR2 (germline): LGHDT, YNNKEL (reference sequence). J is TRBJ2-5 and V is TRBV3-1; D tentatively fits TRBD1 or TRBD2 (5 bases each). The TCR originated in an adult woman who had mild COVID-19 (a few samples of this study predate the infection). Cell type and time point are not known. Sequenced sample: PBMCs or a T cell subset sorted from them (not recorded which). CDR3 residues: CASRQKYSGHRETQYF. The CDR3 DNA follows: TGTGCCAGCAGACAAAAGTACAGCGGACATAGAGAGACCCAGTACTTC.